This T cell receptor (beta chain) was sequenced during a study of T cells in Graves' hyperthyroidism and ophthalmopathy. Study as a whole: Peripheral blood samples were taken at initial diagnosis, prior to any treatment.

This clonotype was detected a few times. Isolation of PBMCs was performed on around 9.7 ml fresh peripheral blood. TCR beta CDR3 sequences were amplified from RNA transcripts. The TCR CDR3 first-round RT-PCR relied on the HTBI primer set. In TCRdb, the multiplex PCR reads were re-called with MiXCR into one record per CDR3 protein. The profile shows under 400,000 distinct CDR3 sequences, roughly 15% of them singletons. The TCR comes from an older woman with Graves' ophthalmopathy. Specimen: blood.

The CDR3 nucleotides read TGTGCCAGCAGCGAGGGCGGACTAGCGGGGCGTGTAGGGGAGCAGTACTTC. This translates into CASSEGGLAGRVGEQYF. This chain connects TRBV5-4 to TRBJ2-7; TRBD2 aligns across 12 bases. Germline V CDR1 and CDR2: SGHNT, YYREEE (reference sequence). The CDR3 consists of 17 residues. The J segment lost 7 bases and the V segment lost 4 bases, leaving 15 bases of the junction unmatched. The complete variable domain, with remaining parts taken from reference TRBV5-4 and TRBJ2-7, reads ETGVTQSPTHLIKTRGQQVTLRCSSQSGHNTVSWYQQALGQGPQFIFQYYREEENGRGNFPPRFSGLQFPNYSSELNVNALELDDSALYLCASSEGGLAGRVGEQYFGPGTRLTVT.